Below are 5 T cell receptor beta chains sequenced from a single sample in a study of CD8 T cells in ankylosing spondylitis. TCRdb recomputed calls from the 5' RACE reads with MiXCR, one row per CDR3 protein. The sample lists under 150,000 distinct CDR3 sequences; roughly an eighth were seen once. The sequenced sample was blood, either unsorted or a sorted T cell fraction (not recorded which). All receptors come from a female donor with ankylosing spondylitis or in good health (not recorded which).

This clonotype was recorded a few times. V is TRBV20-1 and J is TRBJ2-2, with TRBD1 matching over 8 bases. Germline V gene sequence: CDR1 DFQATT, CDR2 SNEGSKA (reference sequence). The CDR3 sequence is 15 residues long. J gave up 1 base and V 5 bases, and 6 bases lay outside the gene matches. CDR3 sequence reads: CSARRTGLNTGELFF. Here the CDR3 DNA reads TGCAGTGCTCGACGGACAGGGTTGAACACCGGGGAGCTGTTTTTT.

This clonotype was counted a single time. Relative to the germline gene, one junction end is altered; a read error may explain this. V gene TRBV7-7 combines with J gene TRBJ2-3; 14 bases align to TRBD2. Looked up from germline, CDR1 is SSHAT and CDR2 is FNYEAQ (reference sequence). The CDR3 has 17 amino acids. In nucleotides, the CDR3 is TGTGCTAGCAGCCGGGGACTAGCGGGGGTAAACACAGATACGCAGTATTTT. Translating gives CASSRGLAGVNTDTQYF.

As for this clonotype: One base away lies a much larger clone, so this may be a sequencing read error. The chain links TRBV6-1 to TRBJ2-7; TRBD1 aligns across 8 bases. The CDR3 sequence is 15 residues long. CDR1 is MNHNS, CDR2 SASEGT, per germline. The CDR3 DNA is TGTGCCAGCAGTGAGGGACAGGTGATCTCCTACGAGCATTACTTC. It is translated as CASSEGQVISYEHYF.

Regarding this clonotype: A much larger clone lies a single base off, so this may be a read error. The chain carries TRBV10-3 and TRBJ1-1; 8 bases match TRBD1. Per the germline V gene, CDR1 is ENHRY and CDR2 is SYGVKD. The CDR3 sequence is 14 residues long. Germline trimming cut 4 bases from V and 7 bases from J; bases unmatched to any gene: 8. This chain's CDR3 is CAISATGGGSEAFF. The DNA of the CDR3 is TGTGCCATCAGTGCCACAGGGGGAGGAAGTGAAGCTTTCTTT.

This clonotype occurred a few times. The CDR3 here is CASSLLSGANVLTF. The CDR3, as DNA: TGCGCCAGCAGCTTACTCTCTGGGGCCAACGTCCTGACTTTC. The rearrangement joins TRBV5-1 to TRBJ2-6, with unresolved D. CDR1 is SGHRS, CDR2 YFSETQ, per germline. The V and J ends lost 2 bases and 0 bases respectively, with 3 bases between them. The CDR3 is made up of 14 amino acids.